This T cell receptor beta chain was sequenced in a study of cytomegalovirus exposure and HLA in healthy donors (dated by TCRdb to about 2017). For the study in its entirety: According to a later analysis, one platform produced both the approximately 110 validation repertoires and the 730 or so repertoires of the first cohort. The study aimed to test whether signatures of past pathogen exposure could be identified by cataloging public T cell receptors. A separate validation cohort of roughly 130 different subjects was used in addition to the 666-subject first cohort. To predict cytomegalovirus infection status, the study brought together high-throughput TCR immunosequencing, statistical association of individual TCRs with disease status, and machine learning. What the study reported, not specific to this receptor: The study gave a list of 150 to 200 TCR beta chains associated with cytomegalovirus. Subsequent analysis determined that TCRs grouped into clusters in the first cohort also showed a tendency toward co-occurrence across the 90 to 150 validation repertoires, and about 94% of cluster scores exceeded 0. In vitro tests confirmed that a few of the cytomegalovirus-associated TCR beta chains recognize cytomegalovirus antigens. Cytomegalovirus status was reported to be diagnosed by the classifier with high specificity and sensitivity in both the original and validation cohorts. It was suggested by the authors that the approach could potentially be generalized to other disease states and immunological phenotypes. The validation cohort had no HLA typing available for a later analysis, so co-occurrence within that cohort was assessed over all 130 or so repertoires. Most TCR sequences were seen in very few donors, while some public TCRs were found in many individuals.

The donors were included in the validation cohort of roughly 120 subjects, a group kept apart from the roughly 700-subject first cohort. Looking up the germline V gene (reference sequence) yields CDR1 MNHEY and CDR2 SMNVEV. Clipping removes 6 bases from V and 6 bases from J, with 13 as the unmatched junction base count. The CDR3 has 15 amino acids, counting the end cysteine and phenylalanine. The retained sequence is limited to the CDR3, 45 bases, with the frame set at the first base. This clone occurred once. This receptor's antigen is unknown. One base away there is no much larger clone; base qualities are not given. Libraries were constructed by the immunoSEQ multiplex PCR assay. The study's own analysis went as follows. A statistical classification framework was built to diagnose cytomegalovirus status from the catalog of TCR beta chain sequences. TCRdb limited this immuneACCESS table to in-frame rearrangements with V and J called. A share of clones is missing; checked studies link under half to unresolved V genes, and the rest is unexplained. That table is the source of V, J and clone size, and D and trimming were worked out from the DNA. The sample table shows about 90,000 clones, and approximately 84% are seen once. The top ten clones comprise around an eighth of the sample.

The chain uses TRBV27 and TRBJ2-7; 8 bases in the middle match TRBD1. Sequencing was carried out using PBMCs. The clonotype originates from a woman between 18 and 29 years old in good health and CMV-seropositive. At the DNA level, the sequence is TGTGCCAGCAGCCACCCTTGGCAGGGGGCGGGCGAGCAGTACTTC. Its translation reads: CASSHPWQGAGEQYF.